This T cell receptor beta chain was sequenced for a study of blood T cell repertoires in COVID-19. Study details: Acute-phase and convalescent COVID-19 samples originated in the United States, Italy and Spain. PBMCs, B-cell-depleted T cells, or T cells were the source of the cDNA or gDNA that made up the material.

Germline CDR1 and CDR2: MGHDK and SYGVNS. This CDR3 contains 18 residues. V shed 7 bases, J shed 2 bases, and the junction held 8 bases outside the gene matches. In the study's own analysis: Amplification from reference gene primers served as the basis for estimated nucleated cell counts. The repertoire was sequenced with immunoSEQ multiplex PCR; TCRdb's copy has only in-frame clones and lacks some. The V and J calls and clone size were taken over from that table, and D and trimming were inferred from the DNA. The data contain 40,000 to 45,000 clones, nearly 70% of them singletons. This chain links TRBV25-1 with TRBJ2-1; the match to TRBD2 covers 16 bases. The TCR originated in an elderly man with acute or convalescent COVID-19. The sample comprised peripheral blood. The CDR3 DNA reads TGTGCCAGCATCTGGGGACTAGCGGGAGGGTACCCCTACAATGAGCAGTTCTTC. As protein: CASIWGLAGGYPYNEQFF. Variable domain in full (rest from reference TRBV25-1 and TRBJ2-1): EADIYQTPRYLVIGTGKKITLECSQTMGHDKMYWYQQDPGMELHLIHYSYGVNSTEKGDLSSESTVSRIRTEHFPLTLESARPSHTSQYLCASIWGLAGGYPYNEQFFGPGTRLTVL.